This passage covers 29 T cell receptor beta chains from one sample sequenced in a study of early T cells in non-severe SARS-CoV-2 infection. TCRdb called the 5' RACE reads again in MiXCR, with one record for every CDR3 protein. This table holds fewer than 50,000 distinct CDR3 sequences, more than 5.5% found once. The source was whole blood, collected at baseline. The receptors come from an adult who was a healthcare worker with PCR-confirmed SARS-CoV-2 infection or an uninfected control (not recorded which).

This clonotype was seen a handful of times. The chain recombines TRBV19 with TRBJ2-7; D is possibly TRBD2 (6 bases). This CDR3 has 17 amino acids. Between the trimmed V and J ends, which lost 5 bases and 6 bases, there was a span of 26 bases. Germline V CDR1 and CDR2: LNHDA, SQIVND (reference sequence). The CDR3 region is CASSDRLGAEEWGEQYF. The CDR3 region has the DNA TGTGCCAGTAGTGACCGACTAGGTGCCGAAGAGTGGGGCGAGCAGTACTTC.

This chain links TRBV4-3 with TRBJ2-7; TRBD1 agrees at 10 bases. This CDR3 comprises 17 residues. V gave up 4 bases and J gave up 2 bases; unmatched junction bases: 11. Germline values: CDR1 LGHNA, CDR2 YSLEER. CDR3 sequence: CASSPQRPGTGAYEQYF. The CDR3 DNA reads TGCGCCAGCAGCCCACAAAGACCCGGGACAGGGGCCTACGAGCAGTACTTC.

This clonotype was recorded a few times. The chain couples TRBV30 to TRBJ2-1, with 10 bases aligning to TRBD2. This CDR3 has 15 residues. Germline lookup yields CDR1 GTSNPN and CDR2 SVGIG (reference sequence). V lost 3 bases, J lost 2 bases, and 4 bases stayed unmatched. The DNA of the CDR3 is TGTGCCTGGAGACTAGGACTAGCGGCCTACAATGAGCAGTTCTTC. Its protein product is CAWRLGLAAYNEQFF.

J is TRBJ2-5 and V is TRBV12-3 or TRBV12-4; D might be TRBD2 (5 bases). Between the trimmed V and J ends, which lost 2 bases and 5 bases, there was a span of 6 bases. This CDR3 spans 12 amino acids. The CDR3 nucleotides read TGTGCCAGCAGTTTATCGGGGGAGACCCAGTACTTC. Its translation: CASSLSGETQYF.

There are many counts of this clonotype. This sequence joins TRBV4-2 and TRBJ2-3; D might be TRBD1 (5 bases). Deletions cut 0 bases from V and 2 bases from J, with 18 bases between. This CDR3 contains 18 residues. Germline V gene data show CDR1 as LGHNA and CDR2 as YNFKEQ. DNA of the CDR3: TGTGCCAGCAGCCAAGATTTGAGTGGGGCAGAGTTCACAGATACGCAGTATTTT. As protein: CASSQDLSGAEFTDTQYF.

This clonotype came up many times. The CDR3 DNA reads TGTGCCAGCAGCCGCGCCGGTGGGGATGAAAAACTGTTTTTT. It specifies CASSRAGGDEKLFF. The chain couples TRBV11-2 to TRBJ1-4; no reliable D call. V was shortened by 5 bases and J by 6 bases, with 13 bases between the two germline ends. This CDR3 comprises 14 residues. The germline V gene has CDR1 SGHAT and CDR2 FQNNGV.

This clonotype was seen more than once but under ten times. The V gene is TRBV29-1, the J gene TRBJ2-3, with D perhaps TRBD2 (6 bases). Germline V gene sequence: CDR1 SQVTM, CDR2 ANQGSEA. The CDR3 runs to 16 residues. Trimming stripped 7 bases from V and 2 bases from J, with 22 bases between. The CDR3 spells CSAPTEGKTHTDTQYF. The CDR3 DNA reads TGCAGCGCCCCAACGGAGGGGAAAACTCACACAGATACGCAGTATTTT.

This chain uses TRBV11-2 with TRBJ2-3, with 10 positions matching TRBD2. CDR1 is SGHAT, CDR2 FQNNGV, per germline. After removal of 2 bases from V and 7 bases from J, the junction contained 6 bases not matched to a gene. The CDR3 runs to 15 residues. CDR3 in amino acids: CASSLFASGGNTQYF. DNA for the CDR3: TGTGCCAGCAGCTTATTCGCTAGCGGGGGCAATACGCAGTATTTT. Complete variable domain (other parts from reference TRBV11-2 and TRBJ2-3): EAGVAQSPRYKIIEKRQSVAFWCNPISGHATLYWYQQILGQGPKLLIQFQNNGVVDDSQLPKDRFSAERLKGVDSTLKIQPAKLEDSAVYLCASSLFASGGNTQYFGPGTRLTVL.

This clonotype was picked up many times. The J gene is TRBJ2-2, the V gene TRBV20-1, with TRBD1 as a possible D gene (6 bases). Looked up from germline, CDR1 is DFQATT and CDR2 is SNEGSKA (reference sequence). The CDR3 is 12 amino acids. The V and J ends lost 5 bases and 6 bases respectively, with 10 bases between them. CDR3 DNA sequence: TGCAGTGCTCGGACAGAAGCCGGGGAGCTGTTTTTT. Amino acid sequence: CSARTEAGELFF.

This clonotype was seen at least ten times. The chain links TRBV7-9 to TRBJ1-6, with 7 nucleotides matching TRBD1. CDR1 is SEHNR and CDR2 is FQNEAQ in the germline V gene (reference sequence). The CDR3 extends over 14 amino acids. Trimming at V came to 1 base and at J to 9 bases, leaving 3 bases not matched to a gene. In DNA form, the CDR3 reads TGTGCCAGCAGCTTAGAAGGGGGCCGTTCACCCCTCCACTTT. Amino acids: CASSLEGGRSPLHF. Drawing the rest from reference TRBV7-9 and TRBJ1-6, the complete variable domain is DTGVSQNPRHKITKRGQNVTFRCDPISEHNRLYWYRQTLGQGPEFLTYFQNEAQLEKSRLLSDRFSAERPKGSFSTLEIQRTEQGDSAMYLCASSLEGGRSPLHFGNGTRLTVT.

This sequence joins TRBV6-5 and TRBJ1-1, with D hard to call. The CDR3 length is 12 residues. V was shortened by 5 bases and J by 5 bases, with 9 bases between the two germline ends. Germline CDR1 is MNHEY and CDR2 is SVGAGI. Written as DNA, the CDR3 is TGTGCCAGCAGTCGAGAGGGAACTGAAGCTTTCTTT. Residues: CASSREGTEAFF.

A single count supports this clonotype. The chain joins TRBV4-3 to TRBJ2-2; TRBD1 aligns across 9 bases. Trimming removed 3 bases from V and 6 bases from J; junction bases left unmatched: 11. Germline-derived CDR1 and CDR2 are LGHNA and YSLEER. The CDR3 sequence is 17 residues long. CDR3: CASSQDHRGRVPGELFF. CDR3 coding DNA: TGCGCCAGCAGCCAGGACCACAGGGGGCGCGTGCCCGGGGAGCTGTTTTTT.

This clonotype has at least ten counts. This chain uses TRBV7-6 with TRBJ1-2; weak D call: TRBD1 (5 bases). CDR1 and CDR2 from the germline V gene are SGHVS and FNYEAQ. This CDR3 is 13 amino acids long. V lost 2 bases and J 7 bases, leaving 11 bases between the germline ends. CDR3 amino acids: CASSLIEGRGYTF. The CDR3 DNA sequence: TGTGCCAGCAGCTTAATCGAGGGACGTGGCTACACCTTC.

This clonotype was detected many times. This chain connects TRBV6-5 to TRBJ2-5; D gene uncertain. CDR1 is MNHEY, CDR2 SVGAGI, per germline. V was cut by 9 bases and J by 3 bases, with 14 bases left in between. The CDR3 spans 13 residues. CDR3 nucleotide sequence: TGTGCCAGTCTTTCAGGTGCGGAAGAGACCCAGTACTTC. Protein: CASLSGAEETQYF.

This clonotype has at least ten counts. This chain joins TRBV7-6 and TRBJ2-5; 9 positions match TRBD2. The CDR3 loop spans 15 amino acids. With V trimmed by 6 bases and J by 5 bases, 10 bases remained unmatched. Germline lookup yields CDR1 SGHVS and CDR2 FNYEAQ. CDR3 sequence reads: CASRSGLAGTETQYF. The CDR3 DNA reads as TGTGCCAGCAGGTCGGGACTAGCCGGGACGGAGACCCAGTACTTC.

This clonotype was counted only a few times. The rearrangement uses TRBV13 and TRBJ1-6, with D hard to call. CDR3 length: 14 amino acids. The ends were cut back, 3 bases at V and 10 bases at J, with 13 bases in the middle. The germline V gene has CDR1 PRHDT and CDR2 FYEKMQ (reference sequence). CDR3 residues: CASSFPAGGSPLHF. DNA of the CDR3: TGTGCCAGCAGCTTTCCGGCAGGCGGATCACCCCTCCACTTT.

At least ten counts were recorded for this clonotype. The chain couples TRBV20-1 to TRBJ1-1; D is uncertain. The CDR3 runs 13 residues. Trimming removed 3 bases from V and 1 base from J, with 9 bases in between. Germline V gene sequence: CDR1 DFQATT, CDR2 SNEGSKA (reference sequence). CDR3 in DNA: TGCAGTGCTAGTTCTCAGACGAACACTGAAGCTTTCTTT. Amino acid sequence: CSASSQTNTEAFF.

This clonotype was observed at least ten times. The gene calls are TRBV7-9 and TRBJ2-7; 7 bases match TRBD1. The CDR3 consists of 16 residues. CDR1 is SEHNR and CDR2 is FQNEAQ in the germline V gene (reference sequence). Trimming took 5 bases from V and 7 from J; bases not matched to a gene: 17. CDR3 residues: CASSPQTYTGVWEQYF. As DNA, the CDR3 is TGTGCCAGCAGCCCGCAAACATACACAGGGGTTTGGGAGCAGTACTTC.

This clonotype was seen a handful of times. The chain couples TRBV3-1 to TRBJ2-2, with a possible D match to TRBD1 (6 bases). Trimming shortened V by 5 bases and J by 0 bases, and 13 bases separated the two germline ends. This CDR3 is 16 amino acids long. Germline values: CDR1 LGHDT, CDR2 YNNKEL (reference sequence). CDR3 sequence: CASSDDRRPNTGELFF. The CDR3 bases are TGTGCCAGCAGCGACGACAGGAGACCGAACACCGGGGAGCTGTTTTTT.

V usage is TRBV12-3 or TRBV12-4 and J usage is TRBJ1-1; D might be TRBD1 (5 bases). Trimming removed 3 bases at V and 7 bases at J, with 12 bases between. The CDR3 consists of 13 residues. As DNA, the CDR3 is TGTGCCAGCAGTTTCACAGGCCTCGGTGAAGCTTTCTTT. This translates into CASSFTGLGEAFF.

This clonotype was seen ten or more times. V usage is TRBV20-1 and J usage is TRBJ2-1; 7 nucleotides line up with TRBD2. This CDR3 is built from 14 residues. The J segment lost 7 bases and the V segment lost 6 bases, leaving 12 bases of the junction unmatched. Per germline, CDR1 DFQATT and CDR2 SNEGSKA (reference sequence). CDR3 amino acids: CSASRGGVLNEQFF. Written as DNA, the CDR3 is TGCAGTGCGTCGCGGGGAGGGGTACTGAATGAGCAGTTCTTC.

At least ten counts were recorded for this clonotype. The chain recombines TRBV11-3 with TRBJ2-5; D gene ambiguous. V dropped 3 bases and J dropped 4 bases, with 3 bases sitting between them. Germline CDR1 and CDR2: SGHNT and YENEEA. The CDR3 totals 11 residues. The CDR3 DNA sequence: TGTGCCAGCAGCTTTAGAGAGACCCAGTACTTC. It yields the protein CASSFRETQYF.

This clonotype has a handful of counts. The V call is TRBV7-2, the J call TRBJ2-3; 8 bases align to TRBD2. CDR1 SGHTA and CDR2 FQGNSA come from the germline V gene. J was trimmed by 6 bases and V by 4 bases; bases with no gene match: 6. The CDR3 has 14 residues. CDR3 in amino acids: CASSSQAGADTQYF. The CDR3 bases are TGTGCCAGCAGCTCCCAAGCGGGGGCGGATACGCAGTATTTT.

There are many counts of this clonotype. The rearrangement joins TRBV5-1 to TRBJ1-1, with TRBD1 matching over 7 bases. Germline values: CDR1 SGHRS, CDR2 YFSETQ. J was trimmed by 5 bases and V by 4 bases; bases with no gene match: 14. The CDR3 covers 16 residues. The CDR3 coding sequence is TGCGCCAGCAGCCAGGAGTTTAGGGGGCCAACAACTGAAGCTTTCTTT. Its protein product is CASSQEFRGPTTEAFF.

The table lists this clonotype with many counts. This chain joins TRBV10-3 and TRBJ2-7; weak D call: TRBD2 (6 bases). The CDR3 has 12 residues. Germline lookup yields CDR1 ENHRY and CDR2 SYGVKD. V lost 5 bases to trimming and J lost 3 bases, with 8 bases between them. This CDR3 is CAISQEGYEQYF. Written as DNA, the CDR3 is TGTGCCATCAGTCAGGAGGGCTACGAGCAGTACTTC.

In this sample, this clonotype turned up many times. V usage is TRBV29-1 and J usage is TRBJ1-1, with D unresolved. The V and J ends lost 7 bases and 1 base respectively, with 13 bases between them. This CDR3 contains 13 residues. CDR1 and CDR2 from the germline V gene are SQVTM and ANQGSEA. The DNA of the CDR3 is TGCAGCGCCTACTGGGCCGGGAACACTGAAGCTTTCTTT. It is translated as CSAYWAGNTEAFF.

This clonotype is termed medium-sized. This sequence joins TRBV5-1 and TRBJ2-1, with 8 nucleotides matching TRBD1. Germline loops: CDR1 SGHRS, CDR2 YFSETQ. The CDR3 has 14 amino acids. V was clipped by 2 bases and J by 9 bases; unmatched bases: 7. CDR3 residues: CASSLGQGGGEQFF. DNA of the CDR3: TGCGCCAGCAGCTTAGGACAGGGCGGCGGTGAGCAGTTCTTC.

The V call is TRBV11-2, the J call TRBJ1-1; possibly TRBD1 for D (5 bases). The CDR3 runs to 14 residues. The V and J ends lost 1 base and 1 base respectively, with 7 bases between them. CDR1 SGHAT and CDR2 FQNNGV come from the germline V gene. CDR3 region: CASSLVGGNTEAFF. DNA of the CDR3: TGTGCCAGCAGCTTAGTGGGGGGGAACACTGAAGCTTTCTTT.

This clonotype was recorded at least ten times. The chain employs TRBV6-1 and TRBJ2-3; 9 nucleotides match TRBD2. The V gene end was trimmed by 1 base and the J gene end by 1 base; junction bases not matched to a gene: 0. Germline CDR1 is MNHNS and CDR2 is SASEGT. CDR3 size: 15 residues. The CDR3 sequence: CASSEERGGTDTQYF. In nucleotides, the CDR3 is TGTGCCAGCAGTGAAGAGCGGGGGGGCACAGATACGCAGTATTTT.